The entry below describes one T cell receptor (beta chain). Antigen unknown. This CDR3 is built from 16 residues. Germline V gives CDR1 MGHRA, CDR2 YSYEKL. Losses at the gene ends were 0 bases for V and 6 bases for J; bases not matched to a gene: 6. The data were obtained in a study of cytomegalovirus exposure and HLA in healthy donors. Study-level findings and limits: A later analysis found TCR association rates differed by HLA locus, highest for DRB1 and lowest for HLA-C. Apparent HLA restriction characterized most CMV-associated TCR beta chains in a later analysis.

PCR involved 60 Vbeta and 13 Jbeta primers. Clones were read by immunoSEQ multiplex PCR, and TCRdb kept only the in-frame ones, dropping some. Of 150,000 to 170,000 clones listed, 70% to 80% were seen once; the top ten hold 7.7%. The chain joins TRBV4-1 to TRBJ2-1, with 9 bases aligning to TRBD2. Sequencing input: PBMCs. This TCR came from a man younger than 45 in good health and CMV-seropositive. This chain's CDR3 is CASSQDRREGRNEQFF. Here the CDR3 DNA reads TGCGCCAGCAGCCAAGATCGGCGGGAGGGCCGCAATGAGCAGTTCTTC.